A selection of T cell receptor beta chains follows, all from one sample in a study of T-cell memory formation after mild COVID-19. TCRdb ran MiXCR on the 5' RACE reads and lists one entry per CDR3 protein. The sample lists around 310,000 distinct CDR3 sequences, 14% occurring once. Sequencing was done on a sample of PBMCs or a T cell subset sorted from them (not recorded which). These receptors originate from a man aged 18 to 35 who had mild COVID-19 (a few samples of this study predate the infection). Cell type and time point are not known. CDR3s include the opening cysteine and the closing phenylalanine or tryptophan.

v_call cdr3_length cdr3_aa
TRBV30 12 CAWSRFYNEQFF
TRBV9 14 CASSVERSTNTQYF
TRBV6-2/TRBV6-3 16 CASSSPGLAATYEQYF
TRBV7-6 17 CASSLALDDRVGNEQFF
TRBV7-2 14 CASSSGLVADTQYF
TRBV5-1 16 CASSLSRADYNSPLHF
TRBV29-1 11 CSGGGADTQYF
TRBV7-2 14 CASSLGRGRPGYTF
TRBV7-9 13 CASSHQGLYEQYF
TRBV4-1 13 CASSQEQTYGYTF
TRBV7-9 14 CASSSAGQNQPQHF
TRBV18 15 CASSPEVGGPYEQYF
TRBV5-1 14 CASSSPTGSGELFF
TRBV4-2 14 CASSQDGWRTEAFF
TRBV6-1 15 CASSREGDPTYGYTF
TRBV4-3 16 CASSQPGRGRGNTIYF
TRBV4-3 18 CASSPHGGSRGGRVEQFF
TRBV5-1 15 CASSLLLGYTDTQYF
TRBV2 14 CASRRGVEGYGYTF
TRBV28 13 CASSTGGPGELFF
TRBV6-5 14 CASSYGTGGYEQYF
TRBV3-1 18 CASSQDLMGGEDTDTQYF
TRBV5-1 12 CASSLDHEKLFF
TRBV9 16 CASSVGAGLMVEPQHF
TRBV20-1 14 CSATQTGPNEKLFF
TRBV20-1 12 CSAGTENSPLHF
TRBV7-2 16 CASSPGRGTLTDTQYF
TRBV6-5 13 CASSYSVRARAFF
TRBV5-1 15 CASRSGGLVKETQYF
TRBV4-3 14 CASSQDWRGETQYF
TRBV7-9 14 CASSLVASGETQYF
TRBV9 15 CASSVELAATDTQYF
TRBV29-1 11 CSVEGGHEQFF
TRBV4-3 16 CASSQGTGEGNSPLHF
TRBV12-5 13 CASGSWSYTEAFF